This record covers a single TCR beta chain. Its antigen is not known. This entry comes from a study of shared clonotypes between healthy human individuals. Germline V lookup: CDR1 GTSNPN, CDR2 SVGIG (reference sequence). CDR3 length: 15 residues. Trimming stripped 4 bases from V and 0 bases from J, with 12 bases between. Profiling relied on immunoSEQ multiplex PCR, and the TCRdb table lists in-frame clones only, not all of them. The sample contains 2.5 million or so clones, roughly 92% of which appear only once. Study outcomes and limitations: Non-shared clonotypes showed lower generation probabilities than clonotypes common to all four donors.

Among the donors, all were Caucasian adults who lived in Nashville, Tennessee. Material for sequencing was naive CD4+ T cells sorted from blood. Subset described: CD45RA+ positively selected. This chain uses TRBV30 with TRBJ2-2, with D tentatively TRBD1 (5 bases). This TCR was recovered from a man younger than 35 in good health. CDR3 sequence: CAWTRPGTNTGELFF. DNA of the CDR3: TGTGCCTGGACCCGGCCAGGGACGAACACCGGGGAGCTGTTTTTT. Combining the CDR3 with reference TRBV30 and TRBJ2-2 gives the whole variable domain SQTIHQWPATLVQPVGSPLSLECTVEGTSNPNLYWYRQAAGRGLQLLFYSVGIGQISSEVPQNLSASRPQDRQFILSSKKLLLSDSGFYLCAWTRPGTNTGELFFGEGSRLTVL.